This TCR beta chain was identified during a study of blood T cell repertoires in COVID-19 (dated by TCRdb to the early 2020s). About the full investigation: Samples covering the acute and convalescent phases of COVID-19 were provided by collaborators in the United States, Italy and Spain. Deeply sampled blood TCRbeta repertoires from subjects exposed to, actively infected with, or recovered from COVID-19 were included in the dataset. The material from the prospective study consisted of cDNA or gDNA derived from T cells, B-cell-depleted T cells, or PBMCs. The repertoires were made available in a free public database intended to serve as a resource for research on the immune response to SARS-CoV-2. HLA class I and class II types, where available, came from metadata supplied by the sample provider rather than from assay-based typing. Samples came from the ongoing ImmuneRACE study (first 160 participants) plus 1,254 subjects from 6 global collaborators. Nearly every sample came with metadata listing a de-identified subject ID, COVID-19 status, age in years and sex.

The collaborating institutions used their own protocols to collect whole blood in K2EDTA tubes. For TCRbeta analysis, collaborators shipped samples as frozen whole blood, isolated PBMCs, or DNA extracted from either of those sample types. For this clone: This clone's antigen is unknown. No much larger clonotype is one base removed from it; base qualities were not supplied. Additional DNA sequences in this sample encode the identical CDR3.

General study outcomes and caveats: How much clinical and demographic metadata was included differed by source and by participant, and the metadata was provided uncurated.

The immunoSEQ Assay, a bias-controlled multiplex PCR, was used to amplify TCRbeta CDR3 regions from genomic DNA. The paper's processing steps were these. The number of nucleated cells in each sample was estimated from the amplification of reference gene primers within the assay. Sequence reads were collapsed and filtered to measure the absolute abundance of every unique TCRbeta CDR3 rearrangement. For each sample, productive Simpson clonality was calculated as the square root of Simpson's diversity index across productive rearrangements. TCRdb obtained this table from immuneACCESS and retained in-frame rearrangements with V and J assigned. These tables miss some clones; where compared with another copy, unresolved V genes account for less than half of the shortfall, and the remainder is unexplained. V and J calls and clone size are those listed in that table; D and trimming were worked out from the DNA. This sample comprises 90,000 to 100,000 clones, 81% of them detected only once. The ten biggest clones cover approximately 4% of the sample.

Including cysteine and phenylalanine, the CDR3 has 16 amino acids. Only the CDR3 portion is preserved as DNA: 48 bases, with reading frame beginning at the first base. The CDR1 and CDR2 encoded by the germline V gene are SGDLS and YYNGEE. V and J are trimmed by 0 bases and 0 bases, and the gene matches miss 3 bases of the junction. The rearrangement combines TRBV9 with TRBJ2-1; 7 nucleotides in the junction match TRBD2. The sample was peripheral blood. The sequence derives from a man aged 60 to 75 with acute or convalescent COVID-19. The CDR3 protein sequence reads: CASSVGLAASYNEQFF. The DNA sequence is given as TGTGCCAGCAGCGTAGGACTAGCTGCCTCCTACAATGAGCAGTTCTTC.